This TCR beta chain was obtained from a study of blood T cell repertoires in COVID-19. At the level of the study: Nucleic acid was either cDNA or gDNA, and it came from T cells, B-cell-depleted T cells, or PBMCs.

Participants were aged about 18 to 95 years, lived in around 25 US areas, and enrolled virtually. Participants reported their clinical history, and cohort assignment relied on those reports. In the original workflow: How many nucleated cells were present was estimated from reference gene primer amplification. Clones were sequenced by immunoSEQ multiplex PCR, and TCRdb holds only the in-frame ones, with some missing. Clonal size and the V and J genes are those of that table, whereas D and trimming came from the DNA. This sample has 200,000 or so clones, with approximately 90% found just once. Per germline, CDR1 SGHRS and CDR2 YFSETQ. The CDR3 loop spans 16 amino acids. The trim removed 0 bases at V and 5 bases at J, leaving 5 bases unmatched.

The chain employs TRBV5-1 and TRBJ2-5; TRBD1 aligns across 12 bases. This clonotype was sampled from a woman in her 40s with acute COVID-19. The sample comprised PBMCs or T cells enriched from blood (not recorded which). The CDR3 DNA sequence: TGCGCCAGCAGCTTGGCCGCGGGGACAGGGGGCGAGACCCAGTACTTC. Amino acids: CASSLAAGTGGETQYF.